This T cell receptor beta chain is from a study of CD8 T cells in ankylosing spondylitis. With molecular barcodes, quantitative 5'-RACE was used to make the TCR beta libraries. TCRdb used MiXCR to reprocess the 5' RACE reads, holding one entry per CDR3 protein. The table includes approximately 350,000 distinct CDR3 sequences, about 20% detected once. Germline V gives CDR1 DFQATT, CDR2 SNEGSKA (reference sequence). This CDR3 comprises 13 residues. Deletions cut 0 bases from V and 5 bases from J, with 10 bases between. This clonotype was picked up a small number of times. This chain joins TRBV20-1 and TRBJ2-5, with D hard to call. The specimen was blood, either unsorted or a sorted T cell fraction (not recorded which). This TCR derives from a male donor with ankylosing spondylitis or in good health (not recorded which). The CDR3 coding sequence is TGCAGTGCTAGAGATAGCCGGCGGGAGACCCAGTACTTC. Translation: CSARDSRRETQYF.